This T cell receptor beta chain was sequenced for a study of CD8 T cells in ankylosing spondylitis. In germline, CDR1 is SQVTM, CDR2 ANQGSEA. CDR3 size: 15 residues. Germline trimming cut 7 bases from V and 5 bases from J; bases unmatched to any gene: 15. A quantitative 5'-RACE method, one with molecular barcodes, was used to make TCR beta libraries. TCRdb processed the 5' RACE reads anew with MiXCR; each CDR3 protein has one entry. The sample includes about 140,000 distinct CDR3 sequences, 11% seen only once; the top ten take 4.1%. The sample holds many counts of this clonotype. What it binds is unknown. Overall study results and limits: The clones that were linked to disease were reported to be significantly enriched in matched synovial fluid samples from ankylosing spondylitis patients. CD8+ by phenotype, disease-linked clones were relatively rare in peripheral blood. For ankylosing spondylitis blood, a TCR beta motif of seven to nine highly homologous variants appeared characteristic.

The TCR originated in a female donor with ankylosing spondylitis or in good health (not recorded which). This chain joins TRBV29-1 and TRBJ2-3; TRBD2 aligns across 7 bases. Sequenced: blood, either unsorted or a sorted T cell fraction (not recorded which). CDR3 in DNA: TGCAGCGCCGTGGGGGGGAGCGGGGACGAAGATACGCAGTATTTT. Its translation: CSAVGGSGDEDTQYF.